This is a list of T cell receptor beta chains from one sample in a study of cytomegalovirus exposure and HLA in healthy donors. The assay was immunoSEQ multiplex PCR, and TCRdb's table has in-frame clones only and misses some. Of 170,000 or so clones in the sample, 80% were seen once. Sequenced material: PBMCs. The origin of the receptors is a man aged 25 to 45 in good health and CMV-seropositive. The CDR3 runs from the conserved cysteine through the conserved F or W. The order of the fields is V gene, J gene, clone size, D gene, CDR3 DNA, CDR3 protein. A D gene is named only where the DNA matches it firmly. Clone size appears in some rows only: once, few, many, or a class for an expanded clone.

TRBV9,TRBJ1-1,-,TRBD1,TGTGCCAGCAGCGTAGATCTGGACAGGGGGCGAGATGCTTTCTTT,CASSVDLDRGRDAFF
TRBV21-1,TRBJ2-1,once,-,TGTGCCAGCAGCAACCCGACTAGCGGGCGAAGCTCCTACAATGAGCAGTTCTTC,CASSNPTSGRSSYNEQFF
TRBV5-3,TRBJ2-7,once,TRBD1,TGTGCCAGAAGCTTCTCGACAGGGGGCAGCTCCTACGAGCAGTACTTC,CARSFSTGGSSYEQYF
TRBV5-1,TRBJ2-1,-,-,TGCGCCAGCAGCTTGGTGTTGGCCAGGGGACACAATGAGCAGTTCTTC,CASSLVLARGHNEQFF
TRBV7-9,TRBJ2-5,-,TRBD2,TGTGCCAGCAGCCACGGACTAGCGGGAGCCCCGGGTTGGGAGACCCAGTACTTC,CASSHGLAGAPGWETQYF
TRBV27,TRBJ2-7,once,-,TGTGCCAGCAGTTTAGGCACCAACACCTACGAGCAGTACTTC,CASSLGTNTYEQYF
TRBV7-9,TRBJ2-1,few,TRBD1,TGTGCCAGCAGCGCGGACAGGGGGTACTACAATGAGCAGTTCTTC,CASSADRGYYNEQFF
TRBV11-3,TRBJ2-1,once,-,TGTGCCAGCAGCTTAGATTCCGGGGGGCGTGAGCAGTTCTTC,CASSLDSGGREQFF
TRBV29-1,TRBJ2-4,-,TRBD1,TGCAGCGTTGAGTCGACAGGGGGCGGCAAAAACATTCAGTACTTC,CSVESTGGGKNIQYF
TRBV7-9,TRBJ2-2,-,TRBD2,TGTGCCACAAACCTAGCGGCGAACACCGGGGAGCTGTTTTTT,CATNLAANTGELFF
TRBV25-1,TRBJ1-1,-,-,TGTGCCAGCAGTGAATATACAGGGCTGAACACTGAAGCTTTCTTT,CASSEYTGLNTEAFF
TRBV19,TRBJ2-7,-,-,TGTGCCAGTAGTAAAGCGGCAGGGGAGGGCTACGAGCAGTACTTC,CASSKAAGEGYEQYF
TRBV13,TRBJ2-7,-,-,TGTGCCAGCAGCTTAGTCCCGTACGAGCAGTACTTC,CASSLVPYEQYF
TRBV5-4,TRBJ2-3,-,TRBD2,TGTGCCAGCACCATAAACGGGGGGTACGACACAGATACGCAGTATTTT,CASTINGGYDTDTQYF
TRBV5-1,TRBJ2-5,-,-,TGCGCCAGCAGCTCCGGGGGAGGTTCCGGAGAGACCCAGTACTTC,CASSSGGGSGETQYF
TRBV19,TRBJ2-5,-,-,TGTGCCAGTAGTTGGAGGGTCCAAGAGACCCAGTACTTC,CASSWRVQETQYF
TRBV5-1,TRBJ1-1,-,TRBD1,TGCGCCAGCAGCTTCCGGGACAGGGGAAGGTTACGGATGAACACTGAAGCTTTCTTT,CASSFRDRGRLRMNTEAFF
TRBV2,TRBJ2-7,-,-,TGTGCCAGCACTGGGGGGATCTCCTACGAGCAGTACTTC,CASTGGISYEQYF
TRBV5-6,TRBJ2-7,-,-,TGTGCCAGCAGCTTGGCCCCGGGACAATCCTACGAGCAGTACTTC,CASSLAPGQSYEQYF
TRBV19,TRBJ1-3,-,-,TGTGCCAGTAGGGCCGGGTCCTCTGGAAACACCATATATTTT,CASRAGSSGNTIYF
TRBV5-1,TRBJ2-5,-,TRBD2,TGCGCCAGCAGCTTGGGGCTAGCGGGAAATGTCTTAGAGACCCAGTACTTC,CASSLGLAGNVLETQYF
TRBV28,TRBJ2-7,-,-,TGTGCCAGCAGTTTCGCGGGGAACGAGCAGTACTTC,CASSFAGNEQYF
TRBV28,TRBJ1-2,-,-,TGTGCCAGCAGTTTCCGAACAGGGAATGCTAACTATGGCTACACCTTC,CASSFRTGNANYGYTF
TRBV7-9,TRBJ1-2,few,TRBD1,TGTGCCAGCAGCTTAGCCTCAGGGGGCGGTTATGGCTACACCTTC,CASSLASGGGYGYTF
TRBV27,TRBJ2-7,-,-,TGTGCCAGCAGGGCCGGGTGGTCTCGCTACGAGCAGTACTTC,CASRAGWSRYEQYF
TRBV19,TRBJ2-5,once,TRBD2,TGTGCCAGTAGCCCCGGACTAGTGGAGACCCAGTACTTC,CASSPGLVETQYF
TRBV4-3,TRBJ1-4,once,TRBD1,TGCGCCAGCAGCCTGGACAGGGAGGGCAACGATGAAAAACTGTTTTTT,CASSLDREGNDEKLFF
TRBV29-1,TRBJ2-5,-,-,TGCAGCGTCAACAGGGAAAGGGGGAGGGGGACCCAGTACTTC,CSVNRERGRGTQYF
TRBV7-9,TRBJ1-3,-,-,TGTGCCAGCAATATCCCTAAGGGGTCCTCTGGAAACACCATATATTTT,CASNIPKGSSGNTIYF
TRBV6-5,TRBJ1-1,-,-,TGTGCCAGCAGCAGGGGTGAGAACACTGAAGCTTTCTTT,CASSRGENTEAFF
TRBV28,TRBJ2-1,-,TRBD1,TGTGCCAGCAGTTTCCCCCCTAGACAGGGTAGCAATGAGCAGTTCTTC,CASSFPPRQGSNEQFF